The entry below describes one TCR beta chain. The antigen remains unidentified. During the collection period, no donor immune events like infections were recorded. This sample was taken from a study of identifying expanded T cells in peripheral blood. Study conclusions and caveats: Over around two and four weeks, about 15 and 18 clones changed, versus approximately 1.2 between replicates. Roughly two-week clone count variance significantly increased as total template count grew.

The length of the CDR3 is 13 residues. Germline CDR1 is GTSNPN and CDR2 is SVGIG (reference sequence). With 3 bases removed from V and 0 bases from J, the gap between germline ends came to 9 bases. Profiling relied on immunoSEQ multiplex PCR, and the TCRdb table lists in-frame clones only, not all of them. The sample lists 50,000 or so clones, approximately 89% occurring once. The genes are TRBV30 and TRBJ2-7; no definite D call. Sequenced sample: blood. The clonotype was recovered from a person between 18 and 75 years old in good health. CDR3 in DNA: TGTGCCTGGAGAGTGGGCGGCTCCTACGAGCAGTACTTC. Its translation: CAWRVGGSYEQYF.